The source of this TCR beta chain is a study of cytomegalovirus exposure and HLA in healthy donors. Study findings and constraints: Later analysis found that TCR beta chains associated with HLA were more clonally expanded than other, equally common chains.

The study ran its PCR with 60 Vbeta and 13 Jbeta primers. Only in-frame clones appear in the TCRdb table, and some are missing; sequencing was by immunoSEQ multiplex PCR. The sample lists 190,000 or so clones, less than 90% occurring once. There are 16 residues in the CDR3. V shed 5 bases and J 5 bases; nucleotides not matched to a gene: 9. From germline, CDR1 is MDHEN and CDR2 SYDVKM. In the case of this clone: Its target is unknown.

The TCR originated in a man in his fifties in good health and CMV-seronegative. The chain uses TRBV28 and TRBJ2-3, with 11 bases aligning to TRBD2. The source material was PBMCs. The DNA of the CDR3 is TGTGCCAGCAGTAAGCCAGGGACTAGCGGCAGAGATACGCAGTATTTT. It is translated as CASSKPGTSGRDTQYF.